The next 6 T cell receptor beta chains were all read from a single sample in a study of blood T cell repertoires in COVID-19. Here immunoSEQ multiplex PCR was the method, and the copy in TCRdb shows in-frame clones only, minus some. This table has just under 100,000 clones, 86% appearing once. The sequencing input was peripheral blood. All receptors come from an older woman in a cohort sampled during active or convalescent COVID-19.

The V and J genes are TRBV28 and TRBJ1-1, with TRBD1 matching over 11 bases. Losses at the gene ends were 3 bases for V and 6 bases for J; bases not matched to a gene: 6. This CDR3 spans 15 amino acids. Per germline, CDR1 MDHEN and CDR2 SYDVKM. The CDR3 loop reads CASSFVRDRGSEAFF. The DNA for the CDR3 is TGTGCCAGCAGTTTCGTCAGGGACAGGGGGTCTGAAGCTTTCTTT.

By share, this clone ranks as medium-sized. This rearrangement joins TRBV4-1 to TRBJ2-2, with D maybe TRBD2 (6 bases). Trimming cost V 4 bases and J 0 bases, with 12 bases left between them. This CDR3 has 16 amino acids. CDR1 and CDR2 from the germline V gene are MGHRA and YSYEKL. The DNA of the CDR3 is TGCGCCAGCAGCCTGACTAGGGACGCGAACACCGGGGAGCTGTTTTTT. Its translation: CASSLTRDANTGELFF.

This clone was recorded once. The rearrangement links TRBV5-1 to TRBJ2-5; 8 bases match TRBD2. The CDR3 totals 15 residues. Germline CDR1 is SGHRS and CDR2 is YFSETQ. Unmatched junction bases numbered 7, after V lost 1 base and J lost 5 bases. The chain's CDR3 is CASSLTPGRGETQYF. Written as DNA, the CDR3 is TGCGCCAGCAGCTTGACTCCCGGGAGGGGGGAGACCCAGTACTTC.

J is TRBJ2-4 and V is TRBV2, with TRBD2 matching over 10 bases. With 0 bases clipped from V and 0 bases from J, the junction kept 11 bases outside the gene matches. The CDR3 contains 20 residues. Germline V gene lookup returns CDR1 SNHLY and CDR2 FYNNEI. The CDR3 DNA is TGTGCCAGCAGTGAAGCTCGCTTAGCGGGGGGAAAATTAGCCAAAAACATTCAGTACTTC. Its translation is CASSEARLAGGKLAKNIQYF.

V is TRBV6-6 and J is TRBJ1-2, with TRBD1 identical over 7 bases. J lost 5 bases, V lost 5 bases, and 11 bases had no gene match. The CDR3 sequence is 15 residues long. Per germline, CDR1 MNHNY and CDR2 SVGAGI (reference sequence). CDR3 nucleotide sequence: TGTGCCAGCAGTACACACAGGGGCCAGGGGTATGGCTACACCTTC. Translated: CASSTHRGQGYGYTF.

The V and J genes are TRBV5-1 and TRBJ2-3; 12 bases are shared with TRBD2. Trimming removed 5 bases from V and 4 bases from J; junction bases left unmatched: 5. CDR3 length equals 15 residues. The V gene's germline CDR1 is SGHRS and CDR2 YFSETQ. CDR3 region: CASSSLAGGADTQYF. For the CDR3, the DNA is TGCGCCAGCAGTTCACTAGCGGGGGGTGCAGATACGCAGTATTTT.